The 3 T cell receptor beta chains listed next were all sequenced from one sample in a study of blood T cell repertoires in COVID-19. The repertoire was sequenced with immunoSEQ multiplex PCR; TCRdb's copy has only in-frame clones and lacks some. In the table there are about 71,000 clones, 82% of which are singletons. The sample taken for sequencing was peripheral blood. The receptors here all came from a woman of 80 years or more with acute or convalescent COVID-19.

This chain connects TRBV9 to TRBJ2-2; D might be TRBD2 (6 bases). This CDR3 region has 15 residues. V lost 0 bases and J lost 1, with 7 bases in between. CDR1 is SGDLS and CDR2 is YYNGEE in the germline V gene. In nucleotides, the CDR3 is TGTGCCAGCAGCGTAGTGGGGGGGAACACCGGGGAGCTGTTTTTT. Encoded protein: CASSVVGGNTGELFF.

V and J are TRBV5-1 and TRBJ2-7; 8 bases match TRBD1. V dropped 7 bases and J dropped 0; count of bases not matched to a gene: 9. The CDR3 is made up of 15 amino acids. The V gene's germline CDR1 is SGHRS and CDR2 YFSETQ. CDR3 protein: CASGTGTGVSYEQYF. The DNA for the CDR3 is TGCGCCAGCGGCACCGGGACAGGAGTCTCCTACGAGCAGTACTTC.

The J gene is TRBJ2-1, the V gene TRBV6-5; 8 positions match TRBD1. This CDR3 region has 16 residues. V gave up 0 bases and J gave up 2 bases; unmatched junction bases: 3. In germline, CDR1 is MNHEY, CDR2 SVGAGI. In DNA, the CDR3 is TGTGCCAGCAGTTACTCTGGGGACAGGACCTACAATGAGCAGTTCTTC. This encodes CASSYSGDRTYNEQFF.